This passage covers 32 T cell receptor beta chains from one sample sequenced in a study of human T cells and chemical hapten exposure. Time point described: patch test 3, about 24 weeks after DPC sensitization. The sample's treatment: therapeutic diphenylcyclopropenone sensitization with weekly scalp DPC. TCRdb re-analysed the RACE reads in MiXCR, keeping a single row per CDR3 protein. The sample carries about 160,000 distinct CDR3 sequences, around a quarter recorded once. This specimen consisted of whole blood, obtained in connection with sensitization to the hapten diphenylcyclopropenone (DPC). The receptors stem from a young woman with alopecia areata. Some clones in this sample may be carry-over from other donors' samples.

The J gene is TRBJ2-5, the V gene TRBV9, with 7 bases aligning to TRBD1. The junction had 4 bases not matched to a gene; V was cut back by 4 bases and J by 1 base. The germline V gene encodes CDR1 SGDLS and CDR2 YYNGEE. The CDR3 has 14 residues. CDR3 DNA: TGTGCCAGCAGCCCCGGGACAGTCCAAGAGACCCAGTACTTC. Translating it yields CASSPGTVQETQYF.

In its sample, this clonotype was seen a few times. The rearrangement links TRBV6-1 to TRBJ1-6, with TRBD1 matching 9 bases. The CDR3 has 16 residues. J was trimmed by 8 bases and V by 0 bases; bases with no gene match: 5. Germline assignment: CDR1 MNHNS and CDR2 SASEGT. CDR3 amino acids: CASSEATGGSYSPLHF. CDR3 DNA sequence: TGTGCCAGCAGTGAAGCGACAGGGGGATCCTATTCACCCCTCCACTTT.

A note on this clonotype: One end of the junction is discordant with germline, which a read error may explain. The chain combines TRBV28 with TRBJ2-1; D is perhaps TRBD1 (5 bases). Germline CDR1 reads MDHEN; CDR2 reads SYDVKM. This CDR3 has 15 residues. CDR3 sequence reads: CASTRQGPRHNEQFF. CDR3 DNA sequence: TGCGCCAGCACTCGTCAGGGTCCCCGTCACAATGAGCAGTTCTTC.

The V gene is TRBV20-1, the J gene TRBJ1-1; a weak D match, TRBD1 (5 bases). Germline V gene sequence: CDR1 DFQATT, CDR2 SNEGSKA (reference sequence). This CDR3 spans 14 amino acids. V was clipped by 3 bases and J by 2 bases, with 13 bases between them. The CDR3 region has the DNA TGCAGTGCTAGGGCGGGACGGCTCAACACTGAAGCTTTCTTT. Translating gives CSARAGRLNTEAFF.

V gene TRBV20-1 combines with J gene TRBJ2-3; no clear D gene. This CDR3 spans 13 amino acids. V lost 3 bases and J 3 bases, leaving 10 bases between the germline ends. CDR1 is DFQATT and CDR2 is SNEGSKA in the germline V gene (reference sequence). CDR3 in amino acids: CSAREIQTDTQYF. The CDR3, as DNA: TGCAGTGCTAGGGAGATCCAGACAGATACGCAGTATTTT.

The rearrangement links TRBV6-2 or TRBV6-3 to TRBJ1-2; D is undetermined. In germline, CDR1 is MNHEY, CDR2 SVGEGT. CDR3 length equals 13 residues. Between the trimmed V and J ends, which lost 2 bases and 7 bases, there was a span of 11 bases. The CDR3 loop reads CASSYEATVGYTF. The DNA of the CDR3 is TGTGCCAGCAGTTACGAGGCGACGGTTGGCTACACCTTC.

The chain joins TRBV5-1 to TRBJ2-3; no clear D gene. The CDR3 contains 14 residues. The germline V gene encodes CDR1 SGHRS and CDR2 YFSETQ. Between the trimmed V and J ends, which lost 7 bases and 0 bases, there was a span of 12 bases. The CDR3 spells CASQEATSTDTQYF. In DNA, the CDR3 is TGCGCCAGCCAAGAGGCTACTAGCACAGATACGCAGTATTTT. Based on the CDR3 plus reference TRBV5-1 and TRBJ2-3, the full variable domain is KAGVTQTPRYLIKTRGQQVTLSCSPISGHRSVSWYQQTPGQGLQFLFEYFSETQRNKGNFPGRFSGRQFSNSRSEMNVSTLELGDSALYLCASQEATSTDTQYFGPGTRLTVL.

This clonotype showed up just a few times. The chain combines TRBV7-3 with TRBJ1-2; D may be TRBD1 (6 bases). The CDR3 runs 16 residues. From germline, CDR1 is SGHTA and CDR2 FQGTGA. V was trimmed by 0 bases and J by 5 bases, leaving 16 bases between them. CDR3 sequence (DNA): TGTGCCAGCAGCTTAACGGGGGGCAGGGACCCATATGGCTACACCTTC. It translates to CASSLTGGRDPYGYTF. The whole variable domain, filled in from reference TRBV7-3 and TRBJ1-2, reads GAGVSQTPSNKVTEKGKYVELRCDPISGHTALYWYRQSLGQGPEFLIYFQGTGAADDSGLPNDRFFAVRPEGSVSTLKIQRTERGDSAVYLCASSLTGGRDPYGYTFGSGTRLTVV.

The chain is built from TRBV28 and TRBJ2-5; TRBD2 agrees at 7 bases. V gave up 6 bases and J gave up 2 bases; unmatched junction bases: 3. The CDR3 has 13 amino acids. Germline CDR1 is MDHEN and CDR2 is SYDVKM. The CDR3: CASRPSGQETQYF. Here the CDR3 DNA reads TGTGCCAGCAGGCCTAGCGGACAAGAGACCCAGTACTTC.

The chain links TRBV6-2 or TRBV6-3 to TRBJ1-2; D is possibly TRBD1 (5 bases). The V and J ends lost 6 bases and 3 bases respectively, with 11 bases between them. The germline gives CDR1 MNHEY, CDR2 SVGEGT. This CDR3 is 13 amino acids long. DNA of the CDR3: TGTGCCAGCAGAAGGGGCCAGGACTATGGCTACACCTTC. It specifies CASRRGQDYGYTF.

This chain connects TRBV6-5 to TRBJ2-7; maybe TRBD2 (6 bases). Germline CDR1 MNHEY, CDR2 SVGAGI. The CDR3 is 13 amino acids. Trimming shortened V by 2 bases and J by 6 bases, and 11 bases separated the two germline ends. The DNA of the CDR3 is TGTGCCAGCAGTTACGGGGACTGGGGCGAGCAGTACTTC. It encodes CASSYGDWGEQYF.

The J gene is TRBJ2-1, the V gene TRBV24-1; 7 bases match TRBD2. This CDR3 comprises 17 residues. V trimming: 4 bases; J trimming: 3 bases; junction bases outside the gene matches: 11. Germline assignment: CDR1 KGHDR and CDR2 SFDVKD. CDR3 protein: CATSDSTLADLYNEQFF. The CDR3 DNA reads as TGTGCCACCAGTGACTCAACCCTAGCGGACCTCTACAATGAGCAGTTCTTC.

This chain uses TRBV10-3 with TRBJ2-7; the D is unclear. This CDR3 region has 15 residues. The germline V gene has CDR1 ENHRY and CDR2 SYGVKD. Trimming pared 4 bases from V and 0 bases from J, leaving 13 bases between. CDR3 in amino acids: CAISGVGISSYEQYF. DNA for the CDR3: TGTGCCATCAGTGGGGTGGGGATCAGCTCCTACGAGCAGTACTTC.

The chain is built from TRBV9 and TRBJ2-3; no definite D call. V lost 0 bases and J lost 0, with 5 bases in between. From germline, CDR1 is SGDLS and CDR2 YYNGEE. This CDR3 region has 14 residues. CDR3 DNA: TGTGCCAGCAGCGTAGGTGAGAGCACAGATACGCAGTATTTT. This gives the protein CASSVGESTDTQYF. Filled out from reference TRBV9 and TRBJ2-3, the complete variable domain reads DSGVTQTPKHLITATGQRVTLRCSPRSGDLSVYWYQQSLDQGLQFLIQYYNGEERAKGNILERFSAQQFPDLHSELNLSSLELGDSALYFCASSVGESTDTQYFGPGTRLTVL.

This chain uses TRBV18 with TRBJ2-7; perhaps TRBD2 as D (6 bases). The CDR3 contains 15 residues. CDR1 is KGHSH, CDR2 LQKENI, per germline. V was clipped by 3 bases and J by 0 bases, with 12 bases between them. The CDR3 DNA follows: TGTGCCAGCTCACCGGCCGCGACTAGCTCCTACGAGCAGTACTTC. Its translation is CASSPAATSSYEQYF.

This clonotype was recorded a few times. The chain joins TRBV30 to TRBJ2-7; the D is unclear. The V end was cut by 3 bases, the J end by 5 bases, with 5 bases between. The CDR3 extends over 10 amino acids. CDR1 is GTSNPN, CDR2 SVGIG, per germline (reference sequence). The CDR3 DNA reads TGTGCCTGGAGCCGGGACGAGCAGTACTTC. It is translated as CAWSRDEQYF. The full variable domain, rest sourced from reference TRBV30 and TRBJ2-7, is SQTIHQWPATLVQPVGSPLSLECTVEGTSNPNLYWYRQAAGRGLQLLFYSVGIGQISSEVPQNLSASRPQDRQFILSSKKLLLSDSGFYLCAWSRDEQYFGPGTRLTVT.

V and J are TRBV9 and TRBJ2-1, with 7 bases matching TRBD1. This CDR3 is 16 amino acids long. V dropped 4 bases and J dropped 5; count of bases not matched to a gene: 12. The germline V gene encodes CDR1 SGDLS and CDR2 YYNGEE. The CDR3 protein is CASSPQGGQINNEQFF. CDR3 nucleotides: TGTGCCAGCAGCCCCCAAGGGGGACAGATTAACAATGAGCAGTTCTTC.

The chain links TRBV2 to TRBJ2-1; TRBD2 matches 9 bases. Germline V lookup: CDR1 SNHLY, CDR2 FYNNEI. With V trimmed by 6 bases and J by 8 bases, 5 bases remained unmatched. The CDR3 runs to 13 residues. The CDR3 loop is CASRAGGVDEQFF. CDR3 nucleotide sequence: TGTGCCAGCAGGGCGGGGGGGGTGGATGAGCAGTTCTTC. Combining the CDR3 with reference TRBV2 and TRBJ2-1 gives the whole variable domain EPEVTQTPSHQVTQMGQEVILRCVPISNHLYFYWYRQILGQKVEFLVSFYNNEISEKSEIFDDQFSVERPDGSNFTLKIRSTKLEDSAMYFCASRAGGVDEQFFGPGTRLTVL.

The CDR3 coding sequence is TGTGCCTACTCCCGGGACAGTAATCAGCCCCAGCATTTT. Amino acids: CAYSRDSNQPQHF. The chain links TRBV30 to TRBJ1-5, with 7 bases identical to TRBD1. Germline CDR1 GTSNPN, CDR2 SVGIG (reference sequence). Unmatched junction bases numbered 7, after V lost 7 bases and J lost 4 bases. The CDR3 consists of 13 residues. Looking up the rest from reference TRBV30 and TRBJ1-5 gives the full variable domain: SQTIHQWPATLVQPVGSPLSLECTVEGTSNPNLYWYRQAAGRGLQLLFYSVGIGQISSEVPQNLSASRPQDRQFILSSKKLLLSDSGFYLCAYSRDSNQPQHFGDGTRLSIL.

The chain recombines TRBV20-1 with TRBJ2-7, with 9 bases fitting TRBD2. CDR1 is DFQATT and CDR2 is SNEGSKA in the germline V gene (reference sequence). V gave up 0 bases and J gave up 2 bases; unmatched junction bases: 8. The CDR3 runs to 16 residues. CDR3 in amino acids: CSARDLRTSVAYEQYF. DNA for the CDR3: TGCAGTGCTAGAGATCTGAGGACTAGCGTTGCCTACGAGCAGTACTTC.

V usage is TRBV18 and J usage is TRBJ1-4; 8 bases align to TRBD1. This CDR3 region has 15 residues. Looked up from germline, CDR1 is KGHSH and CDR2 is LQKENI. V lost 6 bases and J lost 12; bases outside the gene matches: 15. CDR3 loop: CASSPGQGQRRELFF. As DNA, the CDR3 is TGTGCCAGCTCCCCTGGACAGGGCCAAAGGAGGGAACTGTTTTTT.

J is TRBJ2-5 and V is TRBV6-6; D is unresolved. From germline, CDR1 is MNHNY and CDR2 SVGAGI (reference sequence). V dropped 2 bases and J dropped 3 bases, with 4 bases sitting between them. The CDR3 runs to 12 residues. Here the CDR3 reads CASSYREETQYF. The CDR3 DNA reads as TGTGCCAGCAGTTACCGGGAAGAGACCCAGTACTTC.

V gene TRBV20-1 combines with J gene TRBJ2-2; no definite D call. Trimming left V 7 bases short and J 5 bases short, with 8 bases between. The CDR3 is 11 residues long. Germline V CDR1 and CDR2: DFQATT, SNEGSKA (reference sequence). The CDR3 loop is CSGSYTGELFF. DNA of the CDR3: TGCAGTGGAAGCTATACCGGGGAGCTGTTTTTT.

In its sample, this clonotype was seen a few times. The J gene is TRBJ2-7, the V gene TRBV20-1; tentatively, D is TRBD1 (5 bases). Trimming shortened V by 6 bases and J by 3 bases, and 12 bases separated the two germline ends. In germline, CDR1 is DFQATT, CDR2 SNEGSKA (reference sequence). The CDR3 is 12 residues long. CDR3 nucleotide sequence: TGCAGTGCCAGATCGACAGTCTACGAGCAGTACTTC. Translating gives CSARSTVYEQYF.

The DNA of the CDR3 is TGTGCCAGCAGCCCAGGGGGGGCCCATGGCTACACCTTC. Translated: CASSPGGAHGYTF. The chain joins TRBV11-3 to TRBJ1-2, with 7 bases that match TRBD1. The V segment lost 5 bases and the J segment 6 bases; nucleotides outside the gene matches: 6. The CDR3 runs 13 residues. Germline assignment: CDR1 SGHNT and CDR2 YENEEA. The full variable domain, completed using reference TRBV11-3 and TRBJ1-2, is EAGVVQSPRYKIIEKKQPVAFWCNPISGHNTLYWYLQNLGQGPELLIRYENEEAVDDSQLPKDRFSAERLKGVDSTLKIQPAELGDSAVYLCASSPGGAHGYTFGSGTRLTVV.

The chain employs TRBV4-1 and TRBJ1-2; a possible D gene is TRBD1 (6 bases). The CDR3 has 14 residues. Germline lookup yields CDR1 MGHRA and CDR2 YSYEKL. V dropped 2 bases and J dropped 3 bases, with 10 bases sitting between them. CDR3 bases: TGCGCCAGCAGCCAAAGTTGGACAGACTATGGCTACACCTTC. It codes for CASSQSWTDYGYTF.

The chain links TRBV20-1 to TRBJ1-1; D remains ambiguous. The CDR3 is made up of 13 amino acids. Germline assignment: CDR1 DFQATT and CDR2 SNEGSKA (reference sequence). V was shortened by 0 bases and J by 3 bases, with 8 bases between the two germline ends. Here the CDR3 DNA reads TGCAGTGCTAGAGATTATCAGGACACTGAAGCTTTCTTT. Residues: CSARDYQDTEAFF.

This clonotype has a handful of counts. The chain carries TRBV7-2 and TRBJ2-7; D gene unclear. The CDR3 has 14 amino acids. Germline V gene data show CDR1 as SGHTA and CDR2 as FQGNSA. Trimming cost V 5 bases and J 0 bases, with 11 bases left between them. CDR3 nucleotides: TGTGCCAGCAGCCCGTCTGAAAACTCCTACGAGCAGTACTTC. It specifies CASSPSENSYEQYF.

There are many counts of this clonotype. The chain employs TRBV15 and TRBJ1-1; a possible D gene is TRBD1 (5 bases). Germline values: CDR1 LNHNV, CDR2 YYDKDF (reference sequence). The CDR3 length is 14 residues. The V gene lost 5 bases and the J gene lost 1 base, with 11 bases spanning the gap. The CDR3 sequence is CATSLEQENTEAFF. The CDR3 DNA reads TGTGCCACCAGCCTAGAACAGGAGAACACTGAAGCTTTCTTT.

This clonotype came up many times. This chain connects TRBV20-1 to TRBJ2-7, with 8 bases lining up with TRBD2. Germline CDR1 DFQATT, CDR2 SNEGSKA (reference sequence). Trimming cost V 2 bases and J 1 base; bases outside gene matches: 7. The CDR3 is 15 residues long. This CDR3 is CSARPIAGTSYEQYF. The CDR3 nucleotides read TGCAGTGCTAGACCGATAGCGGGGACATCCTACGAGCAGTACTTC.

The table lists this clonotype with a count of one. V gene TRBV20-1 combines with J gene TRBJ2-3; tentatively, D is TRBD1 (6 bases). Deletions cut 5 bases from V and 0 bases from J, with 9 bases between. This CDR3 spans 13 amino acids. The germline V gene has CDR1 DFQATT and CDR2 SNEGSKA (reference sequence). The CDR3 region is CSAGQSSTDTQYF. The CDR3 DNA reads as TGCAGTGCTGGACAGTCTAGCACAGATACGCAGTATTTT.

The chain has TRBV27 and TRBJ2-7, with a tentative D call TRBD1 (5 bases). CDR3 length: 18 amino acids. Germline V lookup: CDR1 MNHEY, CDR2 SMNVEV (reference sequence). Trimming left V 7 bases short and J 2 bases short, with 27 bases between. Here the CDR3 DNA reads TGTGCCAGCAAGTGGGCCAGGGCACTAACATTAACCACCTACGAGCAGTACTTC. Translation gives CASKWARALTLTTYEQYF.